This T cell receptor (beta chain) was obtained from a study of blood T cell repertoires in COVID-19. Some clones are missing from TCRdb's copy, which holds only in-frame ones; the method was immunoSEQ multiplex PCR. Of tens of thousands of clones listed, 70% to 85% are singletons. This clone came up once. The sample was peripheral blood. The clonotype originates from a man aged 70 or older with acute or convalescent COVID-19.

The CDR3, as DNA: TGTGCCAGCGGCAGCTGGGGGCTATCATACGAGCAGTACTTC. The encoded protein is CASGSWGLSYEQYF. The V and J genes are TRBV6-5 and TRBJ2-7; tentative D call: TRBD1 (6 bases). The V gene lost 8 bases and the J gene lost 4 bases, with 18 bases spanning the gap. This CDR3 is 14 amino acids long. Germline V CDR1 and CDR2: MNHEY, SVGAGI.